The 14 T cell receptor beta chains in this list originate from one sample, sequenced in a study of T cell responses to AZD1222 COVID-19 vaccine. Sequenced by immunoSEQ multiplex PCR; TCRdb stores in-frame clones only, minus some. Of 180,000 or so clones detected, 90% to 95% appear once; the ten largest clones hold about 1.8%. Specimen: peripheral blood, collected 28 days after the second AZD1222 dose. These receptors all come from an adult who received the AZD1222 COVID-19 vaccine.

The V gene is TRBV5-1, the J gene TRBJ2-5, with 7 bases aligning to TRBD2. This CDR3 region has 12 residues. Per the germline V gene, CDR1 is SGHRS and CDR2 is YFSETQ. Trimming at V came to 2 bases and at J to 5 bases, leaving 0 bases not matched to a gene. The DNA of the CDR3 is TGCGCCAGCAGCTTCGGGGGGGAGACCCAGTACTTC. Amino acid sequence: CASSFGGETQYF.

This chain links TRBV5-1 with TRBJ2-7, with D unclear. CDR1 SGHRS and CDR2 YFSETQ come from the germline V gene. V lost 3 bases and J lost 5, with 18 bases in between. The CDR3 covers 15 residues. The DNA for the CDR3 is TGCGCCAGCAGCTGGGGAATTCAAGTACCGGACGAGCAGTACTTC. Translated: CASSWGIQVPDEQYF.

Here the CDR3 reads CASSLEGRGRGTEAFF. DNA of the CDR3: TGCGCCAGCAGCTTGGAAGGGAGGGGGCGAGGGACTGAAGCTTTCTTT. The chain combines TRBV5-1 with TRBJ1-1; 7 nucleotides agree with TRBD1. Germline-derived CDR1 and CDR2 are SGHRS and YFSETQ. Trimming cost V 0 bases and J 5 bases; bases outside gene matches: 10. This CDR3 comprises 16 residues.

The DNA of the CDR3 is TGTGCCAGTAGTATGGGACTAGCGGGAGCCGGGGATACGCAGTATTTT. Its translation: CASSMGLAGAGDTQYF. The J gene is TRBJ2-3, the V gene TRBV19, with 14 nucleotides matching TRBD2. CDR3 length: 16 amino acids. Germline trimming cut 3 bases from V and 6 bases from J; bases unmatched to any gene: 5. Germline CDR1 reads LNHDA; CDR2 reads SQIVND (reference sequence).

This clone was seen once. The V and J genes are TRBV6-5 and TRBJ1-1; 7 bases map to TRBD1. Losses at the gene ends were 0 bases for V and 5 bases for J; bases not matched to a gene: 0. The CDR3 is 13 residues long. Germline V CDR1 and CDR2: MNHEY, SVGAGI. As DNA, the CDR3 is TGTGCCAGCAGTTACTCACAGGGGACTGAAGCTTTCTTT. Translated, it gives CASSYSQGTEAFF.

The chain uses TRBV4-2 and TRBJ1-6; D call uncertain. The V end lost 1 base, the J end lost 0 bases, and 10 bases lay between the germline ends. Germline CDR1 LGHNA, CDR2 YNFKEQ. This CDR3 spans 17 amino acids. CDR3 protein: CASSQGRTSSYNSPLHF. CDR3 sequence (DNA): TGTGCCAGCAGCCAAGGCCGGACTTCCTCCTATAATTCACCCCTCCACTTT.

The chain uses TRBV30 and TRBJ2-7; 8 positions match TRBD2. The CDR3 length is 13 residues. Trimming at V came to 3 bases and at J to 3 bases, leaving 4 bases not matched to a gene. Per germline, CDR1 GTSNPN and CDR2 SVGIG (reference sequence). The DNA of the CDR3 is TGTGCCTGGAGCGGACTAGCAGGCTACGAGCAGTACTTC. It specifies CAWSGLAGYEQYF.

CDR3 DNA sequence: TGTGCCAGCAGTTACCCGGGGATCGATGAGCAGTTCTTC. Residues: CASSYPGIDEQFF. The chain has TRBV6-6 and TRBJ2-1; TRBD2 might be the D (5 bases). The CDR3 sequence is 13 residues long. Trimming shortened V by 2 bases and J by 8 bases, and 10 bases separated the two germline ends. The germline CDR1 and CDR2 sequences are MNHNY and SVGAGI (reference sequence).

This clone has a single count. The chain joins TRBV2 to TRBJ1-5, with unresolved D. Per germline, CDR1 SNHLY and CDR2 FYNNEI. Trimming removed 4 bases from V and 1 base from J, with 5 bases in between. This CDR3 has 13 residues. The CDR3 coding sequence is TGTGCCAGCAGTGTCGAAAGCAATCAGCCCCAGCATTTT. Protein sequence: CASSVESNQPQHF.

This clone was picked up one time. CDR3 protein: CASSARQPRKETQYF. DNA of the CDR3: TGTGCCAGCAGCGCAAGACAGCCCCGCAAAGAGACCCAGTACTTC. This chain joins TRBV7-2 and TRBJ2-5; D perhaps matches TRBD1 (5 bases). This CDR3 has 15 residues. With 5 bases removed from V and 3 bases from J, the gap between germline ends came to 16 bases. Germline-derived CDR1 and CDR2 are SGHTA and FQGNSA.

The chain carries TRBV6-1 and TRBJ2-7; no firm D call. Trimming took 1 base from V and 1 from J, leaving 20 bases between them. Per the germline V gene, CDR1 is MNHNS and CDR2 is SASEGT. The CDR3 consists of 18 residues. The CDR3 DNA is TGTGCCAGCAGTGAAGATCTAAGTTCCACTCCGCTTTCCTACGAGCAGTACTTC. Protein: CASSEDLSSTPLSYEQYF.

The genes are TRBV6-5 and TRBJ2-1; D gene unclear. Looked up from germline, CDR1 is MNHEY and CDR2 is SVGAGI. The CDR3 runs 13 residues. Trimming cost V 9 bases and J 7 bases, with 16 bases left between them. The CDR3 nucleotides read TGTGCCAGTACCGGAGAGGTAGGGAATGAGCAGTTCTTC. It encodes CASTGEVGNEQFF.

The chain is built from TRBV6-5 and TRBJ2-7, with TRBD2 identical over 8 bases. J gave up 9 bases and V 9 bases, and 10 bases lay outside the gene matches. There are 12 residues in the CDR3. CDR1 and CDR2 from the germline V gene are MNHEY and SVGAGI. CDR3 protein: CASREGGGRQYF. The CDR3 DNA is TGTGCCAGTCGGGAGGGAGGGGGGAGGCAGTACTTC.

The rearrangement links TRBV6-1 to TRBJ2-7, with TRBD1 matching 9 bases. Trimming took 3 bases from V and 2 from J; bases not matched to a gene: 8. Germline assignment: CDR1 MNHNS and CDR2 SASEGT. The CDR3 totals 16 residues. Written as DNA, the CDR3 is TGTGCCAGCAGTGAGCCGGGACAGGGAAGTCCCTACGAGCAGTACTTC. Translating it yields CASSEPGQGSPYEQYF.